This T cell receptor (beta chain) was obtained from a study of control samples from healthy donors and cancer patients. This clone was detected only once. Libraries were prepared by immunoSEQ multiplex PCR; TCRdb keeps only in-frame clonotypes and omits some of them. The sample records 80,000 to 100,000 clones, 85% to 90% being singletons. The germline CDR1 and CDR2 sequences are MGHDK and SYGVNS. Trimming cost V 7 bases and J 3 bases, with 10 bases left between them. The CDR3 loop spans 13 amino acids. The sequence was collected from a young man in good health. The chain recombines TRBV25-1 with TRBJ1-5, with D tentatively TRBD1 (5 bases). Material for sequencing was blood. The CDR3 is CASTAGYNQPQHF. CDR3 in DNA: TGTGCCAGCACCGCAGGGTACAATCAGCCCCAGCATTTT.